This T cell receptor beta chain was documented in a study of OX40 agonist ivuxolimab in advanced cancers. Trimming removed 2 bases at V and 2 bases at J, with 7 bases between. The CDR3 is made up of 13 amino acids. CDR1 and CDR2 from the germline V gene are MNHEY and SVGAGI. TCRdb's table, derived via immunoSEQ multiplex PCR, lists solely in-frame clones and lacks some. The sample lists approximately 80,000 clones; 75% to 95% were seen once. The chain combines TRBV6-5 with TRBJ2-7; no firm D call. This receptor was identified in an adult with an advanced solid tumor such as melanoma, head and neck, liver or kidney cancer. The input for sequencing was CD4+ or CD8+ T cells sorted from blood, taken in a trial of the OX40 agonist ivuxolimab. This CDR3 reads CASSYVGTYEQYF. In nucleotides, the CDR3 is TGTGCCAGCAGTTACGTCGGAACCTACGAGCAGTACTTC.